The 29 T cell receptor beta chains given below trace back to one sample, sequenced in a study of PD-1 blockade in classical Hodgkin lymphoma. Profiled with immunoSEQ multiplex PCR; TCRdb holds only in-frame clones, not every one. The sample has roughly 13,000 clones; around 85% are singletons. In every patient, relapse followed autologous stem cell transplantation, while exposure to brentuximab vedotin differed. The sequences come from peripheral blood mononuclear cells (PBMCs), collected at baseline. Every receptor here comes from a human donor with classical Hodgkin lymphoma.

The chain is built from TRBV19 and TRBJ1-4; tentative D call: TRBD1 (5 bases). The V and J ends lost 5 bases and 7 bases respectively, with 20 bases between them. The CDR3 totals 16 residues. Germline-derived CDR1 and CDR2 are LNHDA and SQIVND (reference sequence). Written as DNA, the CDR3 is TGTGCCAGTAGTGAACCTCAACAGGAAATGGCTGAAAAACTGTTTTTT. Translating gives CASSEPQQEMAEKLFF.

V is TRBV18 and J is TRBJ2-7, with a weak D call TRBD1 (6 bases). Trimming removed 4 bases from V and 2 bases from J, with 12 bases in between. CDR1 and CDR2 (germline): KGHSH, LQKENI. The CDR3 has 14 residues. The CDR3 spells CASSQNQGTYEQYF. As DNA, the CDR3 is TGTGCCAGCTCACAAAATCAGGGGACCTACGAGCAGTACTTC.

The chain carries TRBV6-5 and TRBJ2-7, with D possibly being TRBD1 (6 bases). From germline, CDR1 is MNHEY and CDR2 SVGAGI. V was pared by 2 bases and J by 0 bases, with 8 bases between. The CDR3 is made up of 14 amino acids. The CDR3 nucleotides read TGTGCCAGCAGTTACGGGGGCGGCTCCTACGAGCAGTACTTC. Protein: CASSYGGGSYEQYF.

The V gene is TRBV6-1, the J gene TRBJ2-5; D is ambiguous. With the DNA end fitting TRBJ2-7 better, the J assignment may be wrong. The germline CDR1 and CDR2 sequences are MNHNS and SASEGT. The CDR3 is 12 amino acids. The CDR3 DNA is TGTGCCAGCAGTTGGACCACCTACGAGCAGTACTTC. Protein: CASSWTTYEQYF.

As for this clone: Germline and junction disagree at one end, which may indicate a read error. The chain recombines TRBV4-1 with TRBJ2-3; TRBD2 matches at 13 bases. Germline-derived CDR1 and CDR2 are MGHRA and YSYEKL. The CDR3 has 15 amino acids. The CDR3 region is CASSPGLAGSDDPHF. The CDR3 coding sequence is TGCGCCAGCAGTCCGGGACTAGCGGGATCCGATGATCCGCATTTT.

The V call is TRBV18, the J call TRBJ2-5, with TRBD1 matching over 7 bases. Germline V gene data show CDR1 as KGHSH and CDR2 as LQKENI. V was pared by 3 bases and J by 3 bases, with 10 bases of the junction left unmatched. The CDR3 totals 16 residues. The DNA of the CDR3 is TGTGCCAGCTCACCGCAACAGGGGCAATTCGAAGAGACCCAGTACTTC. Its protein is CASSPQQGQFEETQYF.

The chain is built from TRBV6-1 and TRBJ2-1; weak D call: TRBD2 (5 bases). The CDR3 covers 14 residues. Germline V lookup: CDR1 MNHNS, CDR2 SASEGT. V was shortened by 4 bases and J by 8 bases, with 15 bases between the two germline ends. The CDR3 coding sequence is TGTGCCAGCAGTGCGACCCAAGGAGCGGATGAGCAGTTCTTC. Its translation is CASSATQGADEQFF.

V usage is TRBV19 and J usage is TRBJ1-4; D remains ambiguous. Between the trimmed V and J ends, which lost 3 bases and 7 bases, there was a span of 12 bases. This CDR3 comprises 14 residues. Per the germline V gene, CDR1 is LNHDA and CDR2 is SQIVND (reference sequence). The CDR3 DNA reads as TGTGCCAGTAGTATGTTTGCGGGAAGTGAAAAACTGTTTTTT. This codes for CASSMFAGSEKLFF.

The chain couples TRBV6-6 to TRBJ1-5; D is uncertain. This CDR3 region has 13 residues. Trimming took off 7 bases at V and 5 bases at J, with 12 bases between the two ends. Germline V CDR1 and CDR2: MNHNY, SVGAGI (reference sequence). This CDR3 reads CASIRSSDQPQHF. The CDR3, as DNA: TGTGCCAGCATCAGGTCTTCGGATCAGCCCCAGCATTTT.

The chain combines TRBV11-3 with TRBJ2-3, with no clear D. The CDR3 runs 12 residues. Trimming took 6 bases from V and 2 from J, leaving 6 bases between them. Per germline, CDR1 SGHNT and CDR2 YENEEA. CDR3: CASSRTTDTQYF. As DNA, the CDR3 is TGTGCCAGCAGTCGGACCACAGATACGCAGTATTTT.

The chain joins TRBV5-1 to TRBJ1-1; 8 positions agree with TRBD1. Germline CDR1 reads SGHRS; CDR2 reads YFSETQ. This CDR3 comprises 16 residues. With 4 bases clipped from V and 1 base from J, the junction kept 9 bases outside the gene matches. CDR3 amino acids: CASSRRTGLENTEAFF. The CDR3 DNA follows: TGCGCCAGCAGCAGGCGGACAGGGCTTGAGAACACTGAAGCTTTCTTT.

V and J are TRBV7-9 and TRBJ2-7, with TRBD1 matching 7 bases. Trimming at V came to 5 bases and at J to 7 bases, leaving 8 bases not matched to a gene. The germline CDR1 and CDR2 sequences are SEHNR and FQNEAQ (reference sequence). The CDR3 spans 13 residues. In DNA, the CDR3 is TGTGCCAGCAGCCGTCCCTTGGGACAGGAGCAGTACTTC. Its translation is CASSRPLGQEQYF.

The J gene is TRBJ2-7, the V gene TRBV28, with 10 positions matching TRBD2. From germline, CDR1 is MDHEN and CDR2 SYDVKM. This CDR3 contains 17 residues. V gave up 3 bases and J gave up 3 bases; unmatched junction bases: 11. CDR3 sequence (DNA): TGTGCCAGCAGTTTTCCCCGCTCTAGCGGGAGCGACTACGAGCAGTACTTC. It yields the protein CASSFPRSSGSDYEQYF.

V is TRBV27 and J is TRBJ2-7; 7 nucleotides match TRBD2. V was pared by 2 bases and J by 2 bases, with 0 bases of the junction left unmatched. This CDR3 has 13 residues. The germline V gene has CDR1 MNHEY and CDR2 SMNVEV (reference sequence). CDR3 residues: CASSLGTTYEQYF. For the CDR3, the DNA is TGTGCCAGCAGTTTAGGGACTACCTACGAGCAGTACTTC.

This clone counts as medium-sized. The sample contains more than one DNA sequence encoding this CDR3. The chain recombines TRBV9 with TRBJ2-3, with D perhaps matching TRBD2 (5 bases). This CDR3 spans 14 amino acids. The ends were cut back, 0 bases at V and 5 bases at J, with 10 bases in the middle. The V gene's germline CDR1 is SGDLS and CDR2 YYNGEE. CDR3 loop: CASSVVSGGDTQYF. The CDR3 DNA follows: TGTGCCAGCAGCGTAGTTTCAGGAGGAGATACGCAGTATTTT.

V usage is TRBV10-3 and J usage is TRBJ2-7; possibly TRBD1 for D (6 bases). This CDR3 has 12 residues. V lost 6 bases to trimming and J lost 4 bases, with 10 bases between them. In germline, CDR1 is ENHRY, CDR2 SYGVKD. The CDR3 sequence is CAISRGEYEQYF. In nucleotides, the CDR3 is TGTGCCATCAGCAGGGGAGAATACGAGCAGTACTTC.

V usage is TRBV28 and J usage is TRBJ2-7; possible D gene TRBD1, 6 bases. The CDR3 length is 15 residues. Trimming shortened V by 5 bases and J by 0 bases, and 14 bases separated the two germline ends. Germline V gene sequence: CDR1 MDHEN, CDR2 SYDVKM. The CDR3 loop reads CASSPARTVSYEQYF. In nucleotides, the CDR3 is TGTGCCAGCAGTCCCGCCCGGACAGTCTCCTACGAGCAGTACTTC.

The CDR3 here is CSVHQTPYEQYF. DNA of the CDR3: TGCAGCGTTCATCAGACTCCCTACGAGCAGTACTTC. The rearrangement joins TRBV29-1 to TRBJ2-7; the D is unclear. The germline gives CDR1 SQVTM, CDR2 ANQGSEA. V lost 5 bases, J lost 2 bases, and 10 bases lay in between. CDR3 length: 12 amino acids.

The V call is TRBV6-1, the J call TRBJ2-1, with no clear D. The CDR3 has 16 residues. Per germline, CDR1 MNHNS and CDR2 SASEGT. With 1 base removed from V and 2 bases from J, the gap between germline ends came to 12 bases. CDR3 sequence: CASSEGFSAPYNEQFF. Here the CDR3 DNA reads TGTGCCAGCAGTGAAGGGTTCTCGGCCCCCTACAATGAGCAGTTCTTC.

This clone was seen more than once but under ten times. The rearrangement uses TRBV29-1 and TRBJ1-2; unclear D gene. CDR1 is SQVTM and CDR2 is ANQGSEA in the germline V gene. V lost 6 bases and J lost 5, with 13 bases in between. CDR3 length equals 12 residues. In DNA, the CDR3 is TGCAGCGTCCAAGGACGAGCTTATGGCTACACCTTC. Translated, it gives CSVQGRAYGYTF.

The rearrangement uses TRBV7-9 and TRBJ2-5; D is unresolved. The germline gives CDR1 SEHNR, CDR2 FQNEAQ (reference sequence). The CDR3 totals 11 residues. Trimming took off 5 bases at V and 2 bases at J, with 3 bases between the two ends. The CDR3 is CASSPQETQYF. CDR3 nucleotides: TGTGCCAGCAGCCCACAAGAGACCCAGTACTTC.

The chain has TRBV11-2 and TRBJ2-5; TRBD2 matches at 9 bases. Trimming took 1 base from V and 4 from J; bases not matched to a gene: 10. Germline V CDR1 and CDR2: SGHAT, FQNNGV. The CDR3 is 17 residues long. The CDR3: CASSLVGGAGGGETQYF. DNA of the CDR3: TGTGCCAGCAGCTTAGTTGGAGGAGCGGGAGGAGGAGAGACCCAGTACTTC.

This clone was counted a single time. In DNA, the CDR3 is TGTGCCAGCAGCGCCCTAGCGGGAGCGAGAGATACGCAGTATTTT. Amino acids: CASSALAGARDTQYF. V usage is TRBV9 and J usage is TRBJ2-3; TRBD2 agrees at 10 bases. Germline loops: CDR1 SGDLS, CDR2 YYNGEE. Unmatched junction bases numbered 6, after V lost 3 bases and J lost 5 bases. The CDR3 sequence is 15 residues long.

The chain carries TRBV19 and TRBJ2-5; D ambiguous. With 8 bases removed from V and 1 base from J, the gap between germline ends came to 8 bases. The CDR3 runs 12 residues. CDR1 and CDR2 (germline): LNHDA, SQIVND (reference sequence). This CDR3 is CASHLVQETQYF. In DNA form, the CDR3 reads TGTGCCAGTCACCTAGTCCAAGAGACCCAGTACTTC.

The chain employs TRBV27 and TRBJ2-3; unclear D gene. CDR1 is MNHEY and CDR2 is SMNVEV in the germline V gene (reference sequence). This CDR3 contains 12 residues. V was shortened by 6 bases and J by 6 bases, with 10 bases between the two germline ends. CDR3 residues: CASSPLGDTQYF. CDR3 coding DNA: TGTGCCAGCAGCCCCCTGGGGGATACGCAGTATTTT.

V gene TRBV6-5 combines with J gene TRBJ2-7; D remains ambiguous. Germline values: CDR1 MNHEY, CDR2 SVGAGI. Trimming took off 2 bases at V and 6 bases at J, with 8 bases between the two ends. The CDR3 is 12 amino acids. The chain's CDR3 is CASSYIWGEQYF. In DNA, the CDR3 is TGTGCCAGCAGTTACATATGGGGCGAGCAGTACTTC.

The chain uses TRBV5-5 and TRBJ2-3, with 8 bases aligning to TRBD1. V was clipped by 3 bases and J by 3 bases; unmatched bases: 6. CDR1 is SGHKS and CDR2 is YYEKEE in the germline V gene (reference sequence). The CDR3 spans 15 residues. The CDR3 DNA is TGTGCCAGCAGCTCACGGGACAGGCGGACAGATACGCAGTATTTT. This gives the protein CASSSRDRRTDTQYF.

The J gene is TRBJ2-7, the V gene TRBV6-5; D perhaps matches TRBD2 (5 bases). V was clipped by 5 bases and J by 1 base, with 12 bases between them. Germline V gene lookup returns CDR1 MNHEY and CDR2 SVGAGI. The CDR3 totals 14 residues. The CDR3 DNA reads TGTGCCAGCAGTATCGGAGGAAGGTCCTACGAGCAGTACTTC. Protein product: CASSIGGRSYEQYF.

This chain connects TRBV5-1 to TRBJ2-1, with D possibly matching TRBD1 (6 bases). The CDR3 totals 15 residues. V lost 0 bases to trimming and J lost 5 bases, with 12 bases between them. CDR1 SGHRS and CDR2 YFSETQ come from the germline V gene. The DNA for the CDR3 is TGCGCCAGCAGCTTGGTTATGGGACAACACAATGAGCAGTTCTTC. Protein sequence: CASSLVMGQHNEQFF.